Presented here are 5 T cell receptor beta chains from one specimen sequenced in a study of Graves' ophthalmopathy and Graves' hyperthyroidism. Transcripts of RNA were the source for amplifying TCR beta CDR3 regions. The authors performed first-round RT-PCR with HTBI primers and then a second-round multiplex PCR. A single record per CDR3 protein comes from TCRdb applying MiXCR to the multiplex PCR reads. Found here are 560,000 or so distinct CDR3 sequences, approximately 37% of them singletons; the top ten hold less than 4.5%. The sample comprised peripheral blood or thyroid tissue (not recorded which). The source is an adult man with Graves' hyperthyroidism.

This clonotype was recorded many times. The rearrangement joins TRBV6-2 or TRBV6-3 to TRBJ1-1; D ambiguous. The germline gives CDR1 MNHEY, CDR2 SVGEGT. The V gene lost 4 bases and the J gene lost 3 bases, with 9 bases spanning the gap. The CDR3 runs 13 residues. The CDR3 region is CASSSPLHTEAFF. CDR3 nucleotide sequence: TGTGCCAGCAGTTCTCCTCTTCACACTGAAGCTTTCTTT.

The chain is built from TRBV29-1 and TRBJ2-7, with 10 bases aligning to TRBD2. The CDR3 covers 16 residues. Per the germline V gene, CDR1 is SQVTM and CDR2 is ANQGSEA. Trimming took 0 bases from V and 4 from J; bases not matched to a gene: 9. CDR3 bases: TGCAGCGTTGAAGAACCTAGCGGGAGACCCGTGTACGAGCAGTACTTC. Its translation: CSVEEPSGRPVYEQYF.

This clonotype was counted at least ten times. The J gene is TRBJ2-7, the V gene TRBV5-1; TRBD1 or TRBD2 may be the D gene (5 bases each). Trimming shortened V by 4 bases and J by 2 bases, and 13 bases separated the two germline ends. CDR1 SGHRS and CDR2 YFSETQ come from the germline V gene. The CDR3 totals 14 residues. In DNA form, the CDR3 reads TGCGCCAGCAGCCGGGACGACCCACCCTACGAGCAGTACTTC. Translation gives CASSRDDPPYEQYF.

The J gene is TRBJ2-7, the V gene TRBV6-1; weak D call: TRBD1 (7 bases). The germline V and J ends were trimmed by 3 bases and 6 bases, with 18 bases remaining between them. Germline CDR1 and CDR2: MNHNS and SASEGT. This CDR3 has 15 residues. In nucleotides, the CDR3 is TGTGCCAGCAGTGATTTCGGCAGGGGGGAATCCGAGCAGTACTTC. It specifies CASSDFGRGESEQYF.

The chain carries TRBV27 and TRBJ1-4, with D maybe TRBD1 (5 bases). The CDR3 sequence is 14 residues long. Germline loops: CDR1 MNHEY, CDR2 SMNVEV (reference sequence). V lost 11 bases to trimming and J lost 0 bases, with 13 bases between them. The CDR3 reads CAHQLTATNEKLFF. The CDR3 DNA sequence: TGTGCCCACCAGTTGACAGCAACTAATGAAAAACTGTTTTTT.